This T cell receptor (beta chain) was identified in a study of T cell responses to AZD1222 COVID-19 vaccine (dated by TCRdb to 2020 to 2022). General notes on the study: TCR sequencing covered over 230 trial participants: 200 to 220 given two doses of AZD1222 and 26 given two doses of MenACWY control vaccine. Trial participants were enrolled by age into subgroups of 18-55, 56-69 and 70-plus years, and about 150, 27 and 61 TCR-sequenced participants, respectively, were included in these subgroups. Results and caveats for the whole study, not just this receptor: Because no day 14 peak-response samples were available, repertoires were characterized only after the peak T cell response. Participants were mostly white British, with more females than males. The authors suggested clonal diversity may have been underestimated. CD4 TCRs associated with the vaccine covered the entire spike protein, and the dominant responses were in regions 160-218 and 743-854. Only six AZD1222 recipients were SARS-CoV-2 seropositive at baseline, limiting conclusions about previously exposed vaccinees. After two AZD1222 doses, both the breadth and the depth of spike-specific TCRs were significantly higher than at day 0 and than in MenACWY recipients. In the small 56-69-year group, the increase in depth fell short of significance, most likely because of low power. Reportedly, almost half of the unique spike-specific TCRs recognized epitopes lying outside the regions that are mutated in the B.1.351 and B.1.1.7 variants.

The CDR3 regions of human TCRbeta chains were subjected to immunosequencing. Per the original workflow: TCRs in the repertoires were compared against a reference library of SARS-CoV-2-specific TCRs that had been generated with the MIRA antigen-specificity platform. Breadth was defined as the fraction of unique TCRs that were SARS-CoV-2-associated, and depth was defined as the fraction of total T cells that were SARS-CoV-2-associated. Using the MIRA data, each spike-specific TCR was assigned both to the spike region to which the TCR was reactive and to a CD4 or CD8 class. Log10-transformed breadth and depth values were compared by one-way ANOVA with Sidak's multiple comparisons tests. Drawn from immuneACCESS, this table holds only the in-frame rearrangements with V and J called that TCRdb kept. Clones are partly lost; checked studies trace under half to an unresolved V gene and leave the rest unexplained. From that table come the V and J calls and clone size; the DNA was used to work out D and trimming. The sample has 75,000 to 100,000 clones on record, about 91% of them singletons. The ten biggest clones cover 9% to 12% of the sample.

Via the germline V gene (reference sequence), CDR1 is LNHDA and CDR2 SQIVND. The CDR3 runs 14 residues from the cysteine to the phenylalanine. The entry retains the CDR3 DNA only, 42 bases that are in frame from base 1. Trimming removed 6 bases from V and 5 bases from J; the gene matches leave 8 bases unexplained. This clone was seen a single time. Its cognate antigen has yet to be identified. No base qualities exist here, and no much larger clone lies one base off it. The intended sense of this specimen's time point label: baseline before first vaccination. Per the publication, the treatment or condition label means: meningococcal conjugate vaccine given as trial control. Samples from vaccinated people were obtained from the UK trials COV001 and COV002, which included a single-blind randomized controlled phase 2/3 trial of AZD1222 (ChAdOx1 nCoV-19) in healthy adults. Trial participant PBMC samples were collected at day 0 and day 28 after the second dose for TCRbeta chain sequencing.

The V and J segments used are TRBV19 and TRBJ1-2; 8 junctional bases match TRBD1. Material: peripheral blood, obtained on day 0 of MenACWY control vaccination. This sequence was found in an adult in good health. The CDR3 loop reads CASSSTGGSYGYTF. The DNA sequence is given as TGTGCCAGTAGCTCTACAGGGGGTAGTTATGGCTACACCTTC.